The T cell receptor (beta chain) under discussion was sequenced for a study of T cell responses to AZD1222 COVID-19 vaccine. Study results and caveats: All repertoire sampling was performed exclusively after the peak T cell response.

Repertoires were generated with immunoSEQ multiplex PCR, while TCRdb's copy carries only in-frame clones and drops some. The sample gives 85,000 to 130,000 clones, 70% to 90% of which show up once; about 17% is in the top ten. The CDR3 contains 14 residues. Germline V gene lookup returns CDR1 MGHDK and CDR2 SYGVNS. Concerning this clone: Its antigen remains unknown.

This chain uses TRBV25-1 with TRBJ2-1; 9 nucleotides line up with TRBD1. The specimen comprised peripheral blood, sampled on day 0 of AZD1222 vaccination. This clonotype originated in an adult in good health. The CDR3 region is CGTTGGPSYNEQFF. CDR3 nucleotide sequence: TGTGGGACTACAGGGGGCCCCTCCTACAATGAGCAGTTCTTC.